Included here is one T cell receptor (beta chain) sequence, with context. The sample belongs to a study of blood T cell repertoires in COVID-19. Study-level background: Researchers got acute and convalescent COVID-19 samples from the United States, Italy and Spain. Sample material is recorded as cDNA or gDNA derived from T cells, B-cell-depleted T cells, or PBMCs.

The CDR3 spans 15 residues. Per germline, CDR1 SGDLS and CDR2 YYNGEE. V was clipped by 4 bases and J by 7 bases, with 17 bases between them. In the original workflow: Amplification of reference gene primers provided the estimated nucleated cell counts. Sequencing used immunoSEQ multiplex PCR; TCRdb keeps in-frame clones, though not all of them. From that table come the V and J calls and clone size; the DNA was used to work out D and trimming. This table has hundreds of thousands of clones, more than 75% appearing once. This chain connects TRBV9 to TRBJ1-4; D may be TRBD1 (5 bases). The receptor was isolated from a woman between 50 and 59 years old with COVID-19, enrolled during active disease. The material sequenced was peripheral blood. The CDR3 DNA follows: TGTGCCAGCAGCCCCCCGGGGGACCTGGGTGAAAAACTGTTTTTT. It encodes CASSPPGDLGEKLFF.